This T cell receptor (beta chain) was captured by sequencing in a study of shared clonotypes between healthy human individuals (TCRdb year 2020). Broadly, across the study: A few men and two women, aged 18 to 49 years, made up the cohort. For each donor, three plates each were used for CD4 naive and CD4 memory, two plates were used for CD8 naive, and one plate was used for CD8 memory. To estimate repertoire size and how much clonotype sharing occurs between individuals, the study deeply sequenced the blood TCR repertoires of 4 to 6 healthy adults. To increase sequencing depth and limit assay-specific biases, different laboratories used diverse techniques to prepare libraries and sequence TCR repertoires. Leukapheresis yielded between about 0.94 and 8.9 billion PBMCs per donor. Study-level results and caveats: Naive subsets generally had larger estimated clonotype richness than memory subsets did. Incomplete sequencing was indicated by rarefaction of sorted-subset datasets, despite the large sequencing depth. The small number of donors limited the genetic and exposure-history diversity represented. Clonotypes shared by all four sorted-subset donors showed higher generation probabilities than non-shared clonotypes. Sampling was restricted to blood, and TCR repertoires in tissue are likely to differ from TCR repertoires in blood. Based on pairwise subsampling, the degree of clonotype sharing among donors was expected to be affected by sequencing depth. About 4.5% of naive CD4, 3.5% of naive CD8, roughly 2.5% of memory CD4, and 0.4% of memory CD8 clonotypes were shared across a few donors.

With respect to this clone: Its antigen has not been determined. Base-call qualities are not available, and no considerably larger clone is one nucleotide away.

CD8 naive samples were obtained by positive selection for CCR7 among CD45RO-negative cells, yielding a CD45RA+CCR7+ population from which TemRA cells were excluded. Donors were healthy HIV-negative adults with no recently reported acute infections or vaccinations. Every donor was a Caucasian adult living in Nashville, Tennessee, USA. Blood was collected by leukapheresis, and PBMCs were isolated by Ficoll-Histopaque density gradient centrifugation and then cryopreserved in liquid nitrogen vapor phase. Purity and quantity of every magnetically sorted T cell population were checked by analytical flow cytometry. Genomic DNA was isolated from each sorted fraction and quantified by UV absorbance on a Nanodrop 2000c. Using the deep immunoSEQ assay, TCR CDR3 regions were amplified from genomic DNA by multiplex PCR. Genomic DNA extracted from each cell subset was distributed evenly over all wells of several immunoSEQ 96-well plates, and each plate served as one replicate. For sorted subsets, each replicate PCR was loaded with approximately 190 ng genomic DNA, equivalent to 25,000 to 30,000 T cell genomes. Purified libraries were quantified with a Qubit 3.0 fluorometer, sized on a Bioanalyzer 2100, and re-quantified with the KAPA Library Quantification kit. A separate single-read 150-cycle Illumina NextSeq 550 flow cell was used to sequence each immunoSEQ 96-well plate. In the original analysis: The immunoSEQ output contained only junctional sequences without quality scores, so filtering could not match that applied to full-length reads. Sequences were annotated with PyIR, a Python wrapper for IgBLAST v1.9, and V/J genes and CDR3 were assigned using IMGT germline references. Reads were filtered out if the reads had weak V/J assignments (E-value above 1e-6), no CDR3, stop codons, out-of-frame junctions, or ambiguous translated residues. V3J clonotypes were defined as sequences sharing the same inferred V gene, J gene, and CDR3 amino acid sequence. Percentage overlap between repertoires was calculated by dividing the number of shared unique clonotypes by the size of the smaller repertoire. Three approaches were used to assess repertoire richness: RTK rarefaction, the Chao1 estimator, and Recon v2.1 estimates of unobserved clonotypes. For all TCRbeta clonotypes obtained by the gDNA method from a handful of donors, generation probabilities were computed with OLGA. TCRdb limited this immuneACCESS table to in-frame rearrangements with V and J called. A share of clones is missing; checked studies link under half to unresolved V genes, and the rest is unexplained. V and J calls and clone size follow that table, whereas D and trimming were derived from the DNA. This sample lists about 590,000 clones; about 95% were detected once. The ten biggest clones cover 0.09% to 0.13% of the sample.

The germline ends are 7 bases apart after V is trimmed by 1 base and J by 4 bases. The CDR3 has 13 amino acids, counting the end cysteine and phenylalanine. The read is trimmed to its CDR3 DNA, 39 bases read in frame from base 1. CDR1 MDHEN and CDR2 SYDVKM were looked up in the germline V gene. The sequencing input was naive CD8+ T cells sorted from blood. The cell subset or site label, as the study defines it: CD45RA+CCR7+. This receptor was taken from a woman aged 25 to 39 in good health. The chain is assembled from TRBV28 and TRBJ1-1; the D gene identity is not certain. In nucleotides, the sequence is TGTGCCAGCAGTTTATATGGAAGCACTGAAGCTTTCTTT. The resulting protein is CASSLYGSTEAFF.